A selection of T cell receptor beta chains follows, all from one sample in a study of blood T cells in healthy people across ages. A single record per CDR3 protein comes from TCRdb applying MiXCR to the 5' RACE reads. The sample holds about 580,000 distinct CDR3 sequences, around half seen once. The source material was blood. These TCRs come from a man older than 75 in good health. Both conserved end residues are trimmed from each CDR3.

TRBV24-1	TRBJ2-1	ATSADSYNEQL
TRBV7-8	TRBJ2-4	ASSLVADRASPKNIQY
TRBV20-1	TRBJ1-2	SARKEGTAYGYT
TRBV2	TRBJ2-1	ASADGIFRYDEQF
TRBV29-1	TRBJ1-1	SVEESGGGTEAF
TRBV6-1	TRBJ1-5	ASSEALAQPQH
TRBV27	TRBJ2-1	ASSLLAGAPYKEQF
TRBV3-1	TRBJ1-4	ASSPSDSNEKLF
TRBV4-3	TRBJ2-5	ASSQEWFAETQY
TRBV9	TRBJ2-3	ASSVAPRTGSTDTQY
TRBV10-3	TRBJ1-1	AISESQGASRAEAF